Shown below are 30 T cell receptor beta chains from a single sample sequenced in a study of cytomegalovirus exposure and HLA in healthy donors. The primer mix had 60 Vbeta and 13 Jbeta primers. TCRdb's table, derived via immunoSEQ multiplex PCR, lists solely in-frame clones and lacks some. The sample includes around 190,000 clones, 60% to 80% seen only once; the top ten take 2.5% to 3.5%. Sequences were obtained from PBMCs. These receptors were taken from a woman in her 30s in good health and CMV-seronegative.

This clone was seen a handful of times. This chain uses TRBV7-2 with TRBJ2-5; 9 nucleotides line up with TRBD2. The germline V gene has CDR1 SGHTA and CDR2 FQGNSA. The CDR3 has 15 residues. V shed 5 bases and J 4 bases; nucleotides not matched to a gene: 8. The CDR3 reads CASSPPGLAGETQYF. CDR3 sequence (DNA): TGTGCCAGCAGCCCCCCGGGACTAGCCGGAGAGACCCAGTACTTC. Full variable domain (rest looked up from reference TRBV7-2 and TRBJ2-5): GAGVSQSPSNKVTEKGKDVELRCDPISGHTALYWYRQSLGQGLEFLIYFQGNSAPDKSGLPSDRFSAERTGGSVSTLTIQRTQQEDSAVYLCASSPPGLAGETQYFGPGTRLLVL.

The rearrangement uses TRBV10-3 and TRBJ2-2; a weak D match, TRBD1 (8 bases). The CDR3 has 14 amino acids. V gave up 6 bases and J gave up 5 bases, with 13 bases separating them. The V gene's germline CDR1 is ENHRY and CDR2 SYGVKD. The CDR3 protein is CAIRGQGGTGELFF. CDR3 nucleotide sequence: TGTGCCATCAGAGGACAGGGAGGGACCGGGGAGCTGTTTTTT.

Remarks on this clone: Sequence at one end of the junction differs from germline and may be a read error. V gene TRBV7-9 combines with J gene TRBJ1-4; TRBD1 is a possible D gene (6 bases). This CDR3 region has 12 residues. CDR1 is SEHNR and CDR2 is FQNEAQ in the germline V gene (reference sequence). This CDR3 is CSSRGQGEKLFF. The CDR3 DNA is TGTTCCAGCAGGGGCCAGGGTGAAAAACTGTTTTTT.

This clone was recorded only once. V usage is TRBV28 and J usage is TRBJ2-3; the D is unclear. V lost 5 bases, J lost 14 bases, and 23 bases lay in between. The CDR3 length is 14 residues. CDR1 is MDHEN and CDR2 is SYDVKM in the germline V gene. The chain's CDR3 is CASSPDLNFRLGYF. The CDR3 nucleotides read TGTGCCAGCAGTCCCGACCTGAACTTCAGGCTCGGGTATTTT.

The table lists this clone with a few counts. V is TRBV7-6 and J is TRBJ1-3; the D gene is possibly TRBD1 (5 bases). The CDR3 covers 15 residues. Looked up from germline, CDR1 is SGHVS and CDR2 is FNYEAQ. Deletions cut 2 bases from V and 2 bases from J, with 10 bases between. Here the CDR3 reads CASSLTTVTGNTIYF. For the CDR3, the DNA is TGTGCCAGCAGCTTAACGACAGTAACTGGAAACACCATATATTTT.

The chain recombines TRBV18 with TRBJ1-2, with a tentative D call TRBD1 (5 bases). Germline CDR1 and CDR2: KGHSH and LQKENI. V was cut by 0 bases and J by 4 bases, with 9 bases left in between. CDR3 size: 14 residues. DNA of the CDR3: TGTGCCAGCTCACCACCAGGGGCCCTCTATGGCTACACCTTC. As protein: CASSPPGALYGYTF.

V usage is TRBV7-9 and J usage is TRBJ1-2, with 7 bases lining up with TRBD1. V dropped 5 bases and J dropped 5; count of bases not matched to a gene: 5. Per germline, CDR1 SEHNR and CDR2 FQNEAQ (reference sequence). The CDR3 consists of 13 residues. The CDR3 here is CASSRGQPYGYTF. The CDR3 DNA reads TGTGCCAGCAGCCGGGGACAGCCGTATGGCTACACCTTC.

The J gene is TRBJ1-4, the V gene TRBV7-9; D gene ambiguous. The length of the CDR3 is 14 residues. CDR1 and CDR2 from the germline V gene are SEHNR and FQNEAQ (reference sequence). Trimming shortened V by 5 bases and J by 7 bases, and 14 bases separated the two germline ends. The CDR3 DNA sequence: TGTGCCAGCAGCCAGGTCGGGGAGAGTGAAAAACTGTTTTTT. As protein: CASSQVGESEKLFF.

The V and J genes are TRBV4-2 and TRBJ2-3, with D possibly matching TRBD2 (5 bases). Germline loops: CDR1 LGHNA, CDR2 YNFKEQ. V was shortened by 3 bases and J by 6 bases, with 10 bases between the two germline ends. The CDR3 extends over 13 amino acids. This CDR3 is CASSHGGLDTQYF. The CDR3 bases are TGTGCCAGCAGCCACGGCGGGTTGGATACGCAGTATTTT.

The chain carries TRBV30 and TRBJ2-7; D possibly corresponds to TRBD2 (6 bases). There are 15 residues in the CDR3. The V gene's germline CDR1 is GTSNPN and CDR2 SVGIG (reference sequence). V was clipped by 2 bases and J by 0 bases, with 14 bases between them. The CDR3 DNA sequence: TGTGCCTGGAGTAGAACCATGGGGGGCTCCTACGAGCAGTACTTC. Residues: CAWSRTMGGSYEQYF.

V and J are TRBV11-1 and TRBJ2-1; the match to TRBD2 covers 7 bases. The germline CDR1 and CDR2 sequences are SGHAT and FQDESV (reference sequence). The V segment lost 6 bases and the J segment 5 bases; nucleotides outside the gene matches: 13. There are 16 residues in the CDR3. Here the CDR3 reads CASRSFPGGDHNEQFF. In DNA form, the CDR3 reads TGTGCCAGCAGATCTTTCCCGGGGGGAGACCACAATGAGCAGTTCTTC.

This clone was found once. The chain joins TRBV6-6 to TRBJ1-2; 7 bases line up with TRBD1. CDR3 length: 13 residues. Unmatched junction bases numbered 13, after V lost 7 bases and J lost 11 bases. Germline V gene lookup returns CDR1 MNHNY and CDR2 SVGAGI (reference sequence). The CDR3 DNA reads as TGTGCCAGCATAGGTTCCGACAGGGACGCTTACACCTTC. Translated, it gives CASIGSDRDAYTF.

The gene calls are TRBV18 and TRBJ2-7, with D possibly TRBD2 on 5 matching bases. Trimming removed 6 bases at V and 6 bases at J, with 12 bases between. The CDR3 totals 12 residues. The germline V gene encodes CDR1 KGHSH and CDR2 LQKENI. The CDR3 region is CASSRLGSEQYF. The CDR3 DNA is TGTGCCAGCTCGCGCTTAGGGAGCGAGCAGTACTTC.

The V gene is TRBV6-1, the J gene TRBJ2-6, with 8 positions matching TRBD1. Germline V gene data show CDR1 as MNHNS and CDR2 as SASEGT. This CDR3 spans 16 amino acids. V trimming: 4 bases; J trimming: 4 bases; junction bases outside the gene matches: 6. This CDR3 reads CASSVGQGSGANVLTF. The CDR3 bases are TGTGCCAGCAGTGTCGGACAGGGATCCGGGGCCAACGTCCTGACTTTC.

The V gene is TRBV5-1, the J gene TRBJ2-5; TRBD1 matches 7 bases. Germline loops: CDR1 SGHRS, CDR2 YFSETQ. Losses at the gene ends were 1 base for V and 4 bases for J; bases not matched to a gene: 4. The CDR3 consists of 14 residues. CDR3 sequence: CASSLRDSTETQYF. The CDR3 DNA sequence: TGCGCCAGCAGCTTGAGGGACAGTACAGAGACCCAGTACTTC. Full variable domain (outside the CDR3, taken from reference TRBV5-1 and TRBJ2-5): KAGVTQTPRYLIKTRGQQVTLSCSPISGHRSVSWYQQTPGQGLQFLFEYFSETQRNKGNFPGRFSGRQFSNSRSEMNVSTLELGDSALYLCASSLRDSTETQYFGPGTRLLVL.

The V and J genes are TRBV2 and TRBJ1-5, with 7 bases matching TRBD1. The CDR3 sequence is 16 residues long. V lost 7 bases and J lost 1; bases outside the gene matches: 10. Looked up from germline, CDR1 is SNHLY and CDR2 is FYNNEI. For the CDR3, the DNA is TGTGCCAGCAAGGGGGCACAGGGAGAAAGCAATCAGCCCCAGCATTTT. Amino acids: CASKGAQGESNQPQHF.

The gene calls are TRBV7-9 and TRBJ2-3, with 8 bases matching TRBD2. J was trimmed by 0 bases and V by 5 bases; bases with no gene match: 13. CDR3 length: 18 residues. The germline CDR1 and CDR2 sequences are SEHNR and FQNEAQ (reference sequence). The CDR3: CASSKWLAGPSSTDTQYF. The CDR3, as DNA: TGTGCCAGCAGCAAGTGGTTAGCGGGACCCTCTAGCACAGATACGCAGTATTTT.

V and J are TRBV15 and TRBJ1-5, with a possible D match to TRBD1 (5 bases). CDR1 is LNHNV and CDR2 is YYDKDF in the germline V gene (reference sequence). This CDR3 contains 16 residues. Trimming cost V 3 bases and J 1 base, with 13 bases left between them. The CDR3 is CATSRARQRSNQPQHF. As DNA, the CDR3 is TGTGCCACCAGCAGGGCCAGACAGAGGAGCAATCAGCCCCAGCATTTT.

The chain is built from TRBV7-9 and TRBJ2-1, with a possible D match to TRBD1 (5 bases). Germline V gene sequence: CDR1 SEHNR, CDR2 FQNEAQ (reference sequence). The CDR3 consists of 15 residues. V shed 6 bases and J shed 0 bases, with 12 bases lying between them. The CDR3: CASRPGLSSYNEQFF. CDR3 in DNA: TGTGCCAGCAGGCCAGGGCTGAGCTCCTACAATGAGCAGTTCTTC.

The chain recombines TRBV15 with TRBJ1-3; D gene uncertain. Trimming cost V 0 bases and J 3 bases, with 9 bases left between them. In germline, CDR1 is LNHNV, CDR2 YYDKDF (reference sequence). There are 15 residues in the CDR3. CDR3 loop: CATSRDRGGGNTIYF. In DNA, the CDR3 is TGTGCCACCAGCAGAGATCGGGGAGGTGGAAACACCATATATTTT.

V is TRBV27 and J is TRBJ1-2, with D possibly matching TRBD1 (6 bases). The V end was cut by 3 bases, the J end by 6 bases, with 14 bases between. This CDR3 comprises 14 residues. Germline V gene data show CDR1 as MNHEY and CDR2 as SMNVEV (reference sequence). The CDR3 bases are TGTGCCAGCAGTTTGAATTACAGGGCCAATGGCTACACCTTC. Translation gives CASSLNYRANGYTF.

The chain couples TRBV29-1 to TRBJ2-7; D gene ambiguous. This CDR3 comprises 12 residues. V lost 4 bases to trimming and J lost 1 base, with 8 bases between them. The germline CDR1 and CDR2 sequences are SQVTM and ANQGSEA. The CDR3 DNA follows: TGCAGCGTTGTGGTGAGGTCCTACGAGCAGTACTTC. The encoded protein is CSVVVRSYEQYF.

This rearrangement joins TRBV30 to TRBJ2-7, with TRBD2 as a possible D gene (5 bases). V shed 2 bases and J shed 3 bases, with 8 bases lying between them. In germline, CDR1 is GTSNPN, CDR2 SVGIG (reference sequence). CDR3 length equals 12 residues. The CDR3 DNA reads as TGTGCCTGGAGTAAGGAGGTCTACGAGCAGTACTTC. The encoded protein is CAWSKEVYEQYF. The variable domain in full, with the rest retrieved from reference TRBV30 and TRBJ2-7, is SQTIHQWPATLVQPVGSPLSLECTVEGTSNPNLYWYRQAAGRGLQLLFYSVGIGQISSEVPQNLSASRPQDRQFILSSKKLLLSDSGFYLCAWSKEVYEQYFGPGTRLTVT.

On this clone itself: Other DNA sequences within the sample encode an identical CDR3. This chain connects TRBV14 to TRBJ1-2; 9 bases match TRBD1. CDR1 is SGHDN, CDR2 FVKESK, per germline. The ends lost 4 bases at V and 6 bases at J; junction bases unmatched: 3. CDR3 length: 13 residues. CDR3 DNA sequence: TGTGCCAGCAGCCCCCGGACAGGGGATGGCTACACCTTC. Translated: CASSPRTGDGYTF.

V and J are TRBV19 and TRBJ2-3; 8 nucleotides align to TRBD1. In germline, CDR1 is LNHDA, CDR2 SQIVND (reference sequence). The trim removed 6 bases at V and 3 bases at J, leaving 8 bases unmatched. The CDR3 length is 15 residues. For the CDR3, the DNA is TGTGCCAGTAGAGGACAGGGCGTTCGTACAGATACGCAGTATTTT. Its protein product is CASRGQGVRTDTQYF.

Concerning this clone: Other nucleotide sequences from this sample produce the same CDR3. V gene TRBV7-2 combines with J gene TRBJ1-2, with 7 bases lining up with TRBD1. Unmatched junction bases numbered 2, after V lost 5 bases and J lost 2 bases. CDR3 length equals 13 residues. Germline lookup yields CDR1 SGHTA and CDR2 FQGNSA. The CDR3 sequence: CASSPDRNYGYTF. The CDR3, as DNA: TGTGCCAGCAGCCCGGACAGGAACTATGGCTACACCTTC.

The rearrangement links TRBV5-5 to TRBJ1-1; D is unclear. V shed 3 bases and J shed 1 base, with 7 bases lying between them. Looked up from germline, CDR1 is SGHKS and CDR2 is YYEKEE (reference sequence). The CDR3 consists of 13 residues. In DNA, the CDR3 is TGTGCCAGCAGCTCTGTCCCGAACACTGAAGCTTTCTTT. Protein: CASSSVPNTEAFF.

The chain has TRBV30 and TRBJ1-4; 7 bases line up with TRBD1. Trimming removed 3 bases from V and 7 bases from J; junction bases left unmatched: 14. The CDR3 loop spans 16 amino acids. CDR1 GTSNPN and CDR2 SVGIG come from the germline V gene (reference sequence). The DNA of the CDR3 is TGTGCCTGGAGGTCTTACAGACAGGGTACAATTGAAAAACTGTTTTTT. Translation: CAWRSYRQGTIEKLFF.

V and J are TRBV7-6 and TRBJ2-1, with TRBD2 matching over 9 bases. The CDR3 has 16 amino acids. CDR1 is SGHVS, CDR2 FNYEAQ, per germline. V lost 4 bases, J lost 8 bases, and 12 bases stayed unmatched. The CDR3 coding sequence is TGTGCCAGCAGCTCCAATAGCGGGGGAGGTATTTATGAGCAGTTCTTC. Residues: CASSSNSGGGIYEQFF.

Notes on this clone: One end of the junction varies from germline; a read error may be responsible. V usage is TRBV5-1 and J usage is TRBJ1-6; 8 positions match TRBD1. This CDR3 region has 15 residues. Per germline, CDR1 SGHRS and CDR2 YFSETQ. The CDR3 DNA reads as TGCGCCAGCAGCTCGGGGACAGGCGGGTCTGTAATACAGGACTTT. Translated: CASSSGTGGSVIQDF.